This T cell receptor (beta chain) is from a study of cytomegalovirus exposure and HLA in healthy donors. Study-wide results and caveats: Follow-up analysis later connected one missense variant in DCLRE1C with trimming of TCR beta V- and J-genes.

It was with 60 Vbeta and 13 Jbeta primers that the PCR ran. TCRdb keeps only in-frame clones here, not all; method: immunoSEQ multiplex PCR. The data contain roughly 180,000 clones, roughly four fifths of them singletons. On this clone: The antigen is not known.

Germline CDR1 KGHSH, CDR2 LQKENI. With 4 bases clipped from V and 2 bases from J, the junction kept 14 bases outside the gene matches. The CDR3 is 17 amino acids. This TCR came from a female donor in good health and CMV-seronegative. The chain employs TRBV18 and TRBJ2-7; 7 bases are shared with TRBD1. The sequenced sample was PBMCs. This CDR3 reads CASSRRVRDSLTYEQYF. CDR3 nucleotides: TGTGCCAGCTCACGAAGGGTTAGGGACAGCTTGACCTACGAGCAGTACTTC.